These 24 T cell receptor beta chains share one sample of origin, sequenced in a study of a mutant IDH1 vaccine in newly diagnosed glioma. As to time point: week 11, during vaccination. Topical imiquimod was applied with each vaccine dose, which held 300 ug of mutant IDH1 20-mer peptide. The assay was immunoSEQ multiplex PCR, and TCRdb's table has in-frame clones only and misses some. The data hold around 60,000 clones, with 75% to 90% observed a single time. These receptors have no identified antigens. This sample comprised PBMCs, obtained from a glioma patient whose treatment included an IDH1 peptide vaccine. All receptors come from a man aged 35-49 years with glioma.

The count of this clone is one. This sequence joins TRBV5-6 and TRBJ2-5, with TRBD2 matching 13 bases. The CDR3 spans 19 residues. CDR1 is SGHDT, CDR2 YYEEEE, per germline. J gave up 2 bases and V 4 bases, and 14 bases lay outside the gene matches. CDR3 bases: TGTGCCAGCAGCCCACTAGCGGGAGGGTACTACTTTTTACAAGAGACCCAGTACTTC. It translates to CASSPLAGGYYFLQETQYF. Looking up the rest from reference TRBV5-6 and TRBJ2-5 gives the full variable domain: DAGVTQSPTHLIKTRGQQVTLRCSPKSGHDTVSWYQQALGQGPQFIFQYYEEEERQRGNFPDRFSGHQFPNYSSELNVNALLLGDSALYLCASSPLAGGYYFLQETQYFGPGTRLLVL.

The CDR3 region is CASSQLFGFSNQPQHF. The CDR3 DNA sequence: TGTGCCAGCAGTCAGCTTTTCGGGTTTAGCAATCAGCCCCAGCATTTT. The chain joins TRBV28 to TRBJ1-5; D not resolved. Germline V lookup: CDR1 MDHEN, CDR2 SYDVKM. The CDR3 has 16 amino acids. V was trimmed by 5 bases and J by 0 bases, leaving 14 bases between them.

The chain carries TRBV11-2 and TRBJ2-7, with TRBD1 as a possible D gene (5 bases). The CDR3 spans 15 residues. V dropped 5 bases and J dropped 3 bases, with 17 bases sitting between them. Germline V gives CDR1 SGHAT, CDR2 FQNNGV. CDR3 nucleotides: TGTGCCAGCAGCCCCCTGGTGGGGCGTAACTACGAGCAGTACGTC. This codes for CASSPLVGRNYEQYV.

This clone was observed a single time. This chain uses TRBV5-1 with TRBJ2-1; D is perhaps TRBD2 (5 bases). CDR1 SGHRS and CDR2 YFSETQ come from the germline V gene. Trimming took 7 bases from V and 0 from J, leaving 17 bases between them. The CDR3 totals 16 residues. The DNA for the CDR3 is TGCGCCAGCGGCCCCCCCCCGGGGAGCTCCTACAATGAGCAGTTCTTC. This gives the protein CASGPPPGSSYNEQFF.

The chain is built from TRBV2 and TRBJ2-5, with TRBD2 matching 8 bases. The V and J ends lost 6 bases and 4 bases, in that order; junction bases with no gene match: 10. CDR3 length equals 15 residues. The germline V gene encodes CDR1 SNHLY and CDR2 FYNNEI. CDR3 bases: TGTGCCAGCAGCTATAGCGGGGAGAGGGGAGAGACCCAGTACTTC. Translating gives CASSYSGERGETQYF.

V gene TRBV28 combines with J gene TRBJ1-6, with D perhaps TRBD1 (6 bases). The CDR3 consists of 16 residues. V lost 1 base and J 9 bases, leaving 16 bases between the germline ends. Germline CDR1 and CDR2: MDHEN and SYDVKM. The CDR3, as DNA: TGTGCCAGCAGTTTATACGGGGGCAGCGGGGGTTCACCCCTCCACTTT. It encodes CASSLYGGSGGSPLHF. The full variable domain, in which reference TRBV28 and TRBJ1-6 provide the parts outside the CDR3, is DVKVTQSSRYLVKRTGEKVFLECVQDMDHENMFWYRQDPGLGLRLIYFSYDVKMKEKGDIPEGYSVSREKKERFSLILESASTNQTSMYLCASSLYGGSGGSPLHFGNGTRLTVT.

The chain joins TRBV7-2 to TRBJ1-2, with a tentative D call TRBD1 (6 bases). Trimming removed 2 bases from V and 8 bases from J, with 15 bases in between. The length of the CDR3 is 14 residues. In germline, CDR1 is SGHTA, CDR2 FQGNSA. The chain's CDR3 is CASSLTGTRRGYTF. The DNA of the CDR3 is TGTGCCAGCAGCTTAACAGGGACCCGTAGGGGCTACACCTTC. Looking up the rest from reference TRBV7-2 and TRBJ1-2 gives the full variable domain: GAGVSQSPSNKVTEKGKDVELRCDPISGHTALYWYRQSLGQGLEFLIYFQGNSAPDKSGLPSDRFSAERTGGSVSTLTIQRTQQEDSAVYLCASSLTGTRRGYTFGSGTRLTVV.

The chain links TRBV7-2 to TRBJ2-7; D call uncertain. Germline-derived CDR1 and CDR2 are SGHTA and FQGNSA. Deletions cut 5 bases from V and 6 bases from J, with 17 bases between. This CDR3 contains 14 residues. DNA for the CDR3: TGTGCCAGCAGCCTCGTACCAGGCTGGGTCGAGCAGTACTTC. This codes for CASSLVPGWVEQYF.

The CDR3 region is CASSDGDKWIRAFF. CDR3 coding DNA: TGCGCCAGCAGTGATGGGGACAAGTGGATTAGAGCTTTCTTT. V usage is TRBV10-1 and J usage is TRBJ1-1; the D gene is possibly TRBD1 (6 bases). In germline, CDR1 is WNHNN, CDR2 SYGVQD (reference sequence). The CDR3 consists of 14 residues. Trimming stripped 3 bases from V and 10 bases from J, with 18 bases between.

The V call is TRBV5-6, the J call TRBJ1-3, with unresolved D. CDR3 length equals 15 residues. V dropped 7 bases and J dropped 11 bases, with 25 bases sitting between them. CDR1 and CDR2 from the germline V gene are SGHDT and YYEEEE. Here the CDR3 reads CASLRLIIQRNPIYF. Here the CDR3 DNA reads TGTGCCAGCCTCAGATTGATCATACAGCGGAACCCCATATATTTT.

This rearrangement joins TRBV7-8 to TRBJ2-5, with 8 bases that match TRBD2. The CDR3 is made up of 15 amino acids. The V and J ends lost 5 bases and 3 bases, in that order; junction bases with no gene match: 8. The V gene's germline CDR1 is SGHVS and CDR2 FQNEAQ. The CDR3 DNA follows: TGTGCCAGCAGCACCGGGGGGGGATGGGAAGAGACCCAGTACTTC. Translation: CASSTGGGWEETQYF.

V and J are TRBV5-1 and TRBJ2-1, with 11 bases aligning to TRBD2. The CDR3 covers 16 residues. V dropped 3 bases and J dropped 3; count of bases not matched to a gene: 5. CDR1 and CDR2 (germline): SGHRS, YFSETQ. The CDR3 reads CASSWTGTSGYNEQFF. For the CDR3, the DNA is TGCGCCAGCAGCTGGACCGGGACTAGCGGCTACAATGAGCAGTTCTTC.

J is TRBJ1-2 and V is TRBV7-2; no clear D gene. Germline CDR1 and CDR2: SGHTA and FQGNSA. The CDR3 consists of 13 residues. Trimming took 1 base from V and 8 from J, leaving 11 bases between them. The CDR3 nucleotides are TGTGCCAGCAGCTTAGGGCCCTCTGGAGGCTACACCTTC. It translates to CASSLGPSGGYTF. The entire variable domain, with the rest obtained from reference TRBV7-2 and TRBJ1-2, is as follows: GAGVSQSPSNKVTEKGKDVELRCDPISGHTALYWYRQSLGQGLEFLIYFQGNSAPDKSGLPSDRFSAERTGGSVSTLTIQRTQQEDSAVYLCASSLGPSGGYTFGSGTRLTVV.

The chain employs TRBV9 and TRBJ2-1; no firm D call. The V end was cut by 4 bases, the J end by 8 bases, with 19 bases between. Germline CDR1 and CDR2: SGDLS and YYNGEE. This CDR3 has 15 residues. The CDR3 coding sequence is TGTGCCAGCAGCTCCGACCCGTCACCAGTCGATGAGCAGTTCTTC. Its translation: CASSSDPSPVDEQFF.

The chain couples TRBV15 to TRBJ2-7, with D perhaps TRBD1 (5 bases). Deletions cut 1 base from V and 7 bases from J, with 11 bases between. CDR1 and CDR2 (germline): LNHNV, YYDKDF (reference sequence). This CDR3 comprises 13 residues. CDR3 region: CATSRVAGLEQYV. DNA for the CDR3: TGTGCCACCAGCAGAGTAGCAGGGCTAGAGCAGTACGTC.

The chain uses TRBV4-1 and TRBJ1-2; D ambiguous. The CDR3 is made up of 15 amino acids. V was trimmed by 0 bases and J by 4 bases, leaving 12 bases between them. Germline V gene data show CDR1 as MGHRA and CDR2 as YSYEKL. Here the CDR3 DNA reads TGCGCCAGCAGCCAAGACAGGAATAATCTCTATGGCTACACCTTC. It translates to CASSQDRNNLYGYTF.

The rearrangement joins TRBV28 to TRBJ1-1; TRBD1 matches at 7 bases. The CDR3 is made up of 17 amino acids. Germline V CDR1 and CDR2: MDHEN, SYDVKM. V shed 2 bases, J shed 1 base, and the junction held 10 bases outside the gene matches. CDR3 sequence (DNA): TGTGCCAGCAGTTTACCGGGACAGCGACAAGGGAACACTGAAGCTTTCTTT. This codes for CASSLPGQRQGNTEAFF.

The DNA of the CDR3 is TGTGCCAGCAGCTTGCGACTAGCGGCGCCCTACGAGCAGTACTTC. It is translated as CASSLRLAAPYEQYF. The chain joins TRBV5-5 to TRBJ2-7; 9 nucleotides match TRBD2. V dropped 1 base and J dropped 2; count of bases not matched to a gene: 4. The CDR3 contains 15 residues. Germline CDR1 and CDR2: SGHKS and YYEKEE (reference sequence).

J is TRBJ1-1 and V is TRBV6-1, with no clear D. The germline CDR1 and CDR2 sequences are MNHNS and SASEGT. The V and J ends lost 1 base and 8 bases respectively, with 11 bases between them. The CDR3 contains 13 residues. As DNA, the CDR3 is TGTGCCAGCAGTGAAGTTCTGGGAACAGAAGCTTTCTTT. Protein product: CASSEVLGTEAFF.

This chain uses TRBV6-1 with TRBJ1-1; D gene ambiguous. With 2 bases removed from V and 3 bases from J, the gap between germline ends came to 10 bases. Germline CDR1 MNHNS, CDR2 SASEGT. This CDR3 spans 14 amino acids. The CDR3 region is CASSETWRDTEAFF. The CDR3 DNA reads TGTGCCAGCAGTGAAACGTGGAGGGACACTGAAGCTTTCTTT.

A single count supports this clone. V usage is TRBV7-9 and J usage is TRBJ2-5; TRBD1 agrees at 11 bases. Germline-derived CDR1 and CDR2 are SEHNR and FQNEAQ (reference sequence). The CDR3 runs to 14 residues. V lost 3 bases, J lost 4 bases, and 1 base stayed unmatched. The CDR3 is CASSFGTGGETQYF. The CDR3 DNA sequence: TGTGCCAGCAGCTTCGGGACAGGGGGAGAGACCCAGTACTTC.

The rearrangement joins TRBV11-3 to TRBJ2-1, with D unresolved. Germline V gene data show CDR1 as SGHNT and CDR2 as YENEEA. The CDR3 length is 16 residues. The germline V and J ends were trimmed by 5 bases and 0 bases, with 14 bases remaining between them. CDR3 loop: CASSTGSVSSYNEQFF. The CDR3 DNA follows: TGTGCCAGCAGCACCGGTTCGGTGAGCTCCTACAATGAGCAGTTCTTC.

The chain employs TRBV4-1 and TRBJ1-4; a weak D match, TRBD1 (6 bases). This CDR3 region has 19 residues. Germline V gives CDR1 MGHRA, CDR2 YSYEKL. V lost 1 base and J 8 bases, leaving 26 bases between the germline ends. The CDR3 reads CASSQVVLLGGSTGEKLFF. As DNA, the CDR3 is TGCGCCAGCAGCCAAGTGGTGTTACTCGGGGGCTCAACGGGGGAAAAACTGTTTTTT.

This chain joins TRBV10-2 and TRBJ1-2; D not certain. Germline assignment: CDR1 WSHSY and CDR2 SAAADI. The CDR3 loop spans 13 amino acids. V gave up 1 base and J gave up 6 bases, with 9 bases separating them. CDR3 sequence reads: CASSEFFLDGYTF. DNA for the CDR3: TGCGCCAGCAGTGAGTTCTTCTTAGATGGCTACACCTTC.